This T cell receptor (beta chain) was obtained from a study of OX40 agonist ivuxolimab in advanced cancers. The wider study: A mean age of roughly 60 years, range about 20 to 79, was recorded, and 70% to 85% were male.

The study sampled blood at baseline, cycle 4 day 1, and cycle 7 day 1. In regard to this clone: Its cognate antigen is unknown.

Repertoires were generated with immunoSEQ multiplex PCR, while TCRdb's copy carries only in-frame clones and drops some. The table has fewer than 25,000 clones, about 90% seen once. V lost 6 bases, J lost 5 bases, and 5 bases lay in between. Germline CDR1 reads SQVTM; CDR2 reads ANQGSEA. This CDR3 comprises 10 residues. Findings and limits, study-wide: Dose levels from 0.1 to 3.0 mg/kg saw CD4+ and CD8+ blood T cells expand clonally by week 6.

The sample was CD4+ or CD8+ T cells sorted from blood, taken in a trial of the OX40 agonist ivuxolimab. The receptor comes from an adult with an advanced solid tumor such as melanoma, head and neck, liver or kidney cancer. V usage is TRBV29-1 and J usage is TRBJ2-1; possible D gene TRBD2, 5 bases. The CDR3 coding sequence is TGCAGCGTGGGAGACAATGAGCAGTTCTTC. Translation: CSVGDNEQFF.